This TCR beta chain was profiled in a study of T cells in Graves' hyperthyroidism and ophthalmopathy. If no ophthalmopathy progression occurred within 18 months, Graves' hyperthyroidism was stable. This clonotype was detected a few times. RNA transcripts were the template for amplifying TCR beta CDR3 regions. The HTBI primer set drove a first-round RT-PCR of the TCR CDR3. TCRdb itself ran the multiplex PCR reads through MiXCR, one entry per CDR3 protein. The data hold hundreds of thousands of distinct CDR3 sequences, with roughly 40% observed a single time. The CDR3 sequence is 13 residues long. The germline CDR1 and CDR2 sequences are SGHTA and FQGNSA. The V gene lost 2 bases and the J gene lost 3 bases, with 6 bases spanning the gap.

Material for sequencing was blood. The origin of this receptor is a man aged 18-30 years with Graves' hyperthyroidism. The chain uses TRBV7-2 and TRBJ2-3, with D hard to call. CDR3 region: CASSLLGTDTQYF. Here the CDR3 DNA reads TGTGCCAGCAGCTTACTCGGAACAGATACGCAGTATTTT.